Sequencing of this T cell receptor beta chain was carried out in a study of blood T cell repertoires in COVID-19. Looking at the study overall: COVID-19 samples collected from the United States, Italy and Spain covered acute and convalescent phases. The analysed material was cDNA or gDNA that came from T cells, B-cell-depleted T cells, or PBMCs.

Germline V gene lookup returns CDR1 LGHNT and CDR2 FRNRAP. The CDR3 is 15 amino acids. Trimming cost V 0 bases and J 8 bases, with 14 bases left between them. This clone has just a few counts. TCRdb's copy holds only in-frame clones and misses some; the assay was immunoSEQ multiplex PCR. Here the sample spans 160,000 or so clones, about four fifths being singletons. This TCR was sampled from a woman aged 80 or over with acute or convalescent COVID-19. Specimen: peripheral blood. V is TRBV12-5 and J is TRBJ2-4, with D perhaps matching TRBD1 (5 bases). The CDR3 DNA follows: TGTGCTAGTGGTTTGGTACTTGGGGCATCAGACATTCAGTACTTC. Its translation: CASGLVLGASDIQYF.